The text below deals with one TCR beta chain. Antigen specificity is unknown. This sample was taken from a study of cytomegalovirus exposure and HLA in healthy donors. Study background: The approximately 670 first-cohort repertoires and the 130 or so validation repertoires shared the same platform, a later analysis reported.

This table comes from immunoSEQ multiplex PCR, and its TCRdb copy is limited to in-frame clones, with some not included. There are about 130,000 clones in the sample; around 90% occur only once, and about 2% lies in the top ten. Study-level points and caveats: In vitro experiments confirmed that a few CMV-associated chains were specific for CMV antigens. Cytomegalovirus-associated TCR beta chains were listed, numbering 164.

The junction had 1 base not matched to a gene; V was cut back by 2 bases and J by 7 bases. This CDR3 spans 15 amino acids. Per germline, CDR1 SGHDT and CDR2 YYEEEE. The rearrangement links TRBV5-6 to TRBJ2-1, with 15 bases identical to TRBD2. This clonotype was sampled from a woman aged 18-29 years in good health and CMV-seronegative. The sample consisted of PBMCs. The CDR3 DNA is TGTGCCAGCAGCTTAGGACTAGCGGGAGGGAATGAGCAGTTCTTC. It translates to CASSLGLAGGNEQFF. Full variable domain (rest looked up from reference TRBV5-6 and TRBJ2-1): DAGVTQSPTHLIKTRGQQVTLRCSPKSGHDTVSWYQQALGQGPQFIFQYYEEEERQRGNFPDRFSGHQFPNYSSELNVNALLLGDSALYLCASSLGLAGGNEQFFGPGTRLTVL.